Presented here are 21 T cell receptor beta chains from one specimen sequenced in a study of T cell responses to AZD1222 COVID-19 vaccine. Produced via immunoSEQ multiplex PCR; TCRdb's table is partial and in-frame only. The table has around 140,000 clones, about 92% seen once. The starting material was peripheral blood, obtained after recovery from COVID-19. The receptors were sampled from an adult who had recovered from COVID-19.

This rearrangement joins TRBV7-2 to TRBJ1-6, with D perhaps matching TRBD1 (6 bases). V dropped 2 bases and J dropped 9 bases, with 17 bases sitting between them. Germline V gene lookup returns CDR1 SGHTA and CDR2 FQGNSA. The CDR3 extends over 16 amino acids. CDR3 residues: CASSLNAGVGGSPLHF. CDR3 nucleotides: TGTGCCAGCAGCTTAAACGCAGGGGTCGGAGGTTCACCCCTCCACTTT.

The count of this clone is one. The CDR3 DNA follows: TGCAGCGCCCGGGCGCCAGGGGGCACTAATGAAAAACTGTTTTTT. Its protein is CSARAPGGTNEKLFF. The chain employs TRBV29-1 and TRBJ1-4; 8 bases match TRBD1. V lost 7 bases and J lost 2; bases outside the gene matches: 9. The CDR3 spans 15 residues. Per the germline V gene, CDR1 is SQVTM and CDR2 is ANQGSEA.

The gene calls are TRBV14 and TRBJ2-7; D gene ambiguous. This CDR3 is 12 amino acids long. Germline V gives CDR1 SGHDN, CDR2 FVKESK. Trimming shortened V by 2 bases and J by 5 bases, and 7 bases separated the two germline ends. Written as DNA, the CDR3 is TGTGCCAGCAGCCAATCAGCCCACGAGCAGTACTTC. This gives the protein CASSQSAHEQYF. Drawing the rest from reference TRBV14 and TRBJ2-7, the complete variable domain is EAGVTQFPSHSVIEKGQTVTLRCDPISGHDNLYWYRRVMGKEIKFLLHFVKESKQDESGMPNNRFLAERTGGTYSTLKVQPAELEDSGVYFCASSQSAHEQYFGPGTRLTVT.

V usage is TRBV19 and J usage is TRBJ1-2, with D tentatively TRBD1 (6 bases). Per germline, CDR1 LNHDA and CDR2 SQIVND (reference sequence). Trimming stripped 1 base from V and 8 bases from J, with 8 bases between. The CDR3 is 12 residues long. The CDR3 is CASSIVTGGYTF. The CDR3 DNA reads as TGTGCCAGTAGTATAGTTACAGGGGGCTACACCTTC. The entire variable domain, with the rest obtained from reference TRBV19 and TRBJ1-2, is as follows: DGGITQSPKYLFRKEGQNVTLSCEQNLNHDAMYWYRQDPGQGLRLIYYSQIVNDFQKGDIAEGYSVSREKKESFPLTVTSAQKNPTAFYLCASSIVTGGYTFGSGTRLTVV.

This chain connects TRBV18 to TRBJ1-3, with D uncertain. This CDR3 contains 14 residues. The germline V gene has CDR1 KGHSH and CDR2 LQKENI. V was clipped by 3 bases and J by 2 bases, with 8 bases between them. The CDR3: CASSPPGPGNTIYF. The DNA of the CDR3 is TGTGCCAGCTCACCGCCAGGTCCTGGAAACACCATATATTTT.

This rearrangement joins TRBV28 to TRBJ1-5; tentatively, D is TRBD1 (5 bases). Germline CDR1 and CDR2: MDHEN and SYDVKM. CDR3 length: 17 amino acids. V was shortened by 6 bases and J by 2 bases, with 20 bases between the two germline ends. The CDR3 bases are TGTGCCAGCAGGGGTCGAGGGCTCAGGGTTCGCAATCAGCCCCAGCATTTT. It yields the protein CASRGRGLRVRNQPQHF.

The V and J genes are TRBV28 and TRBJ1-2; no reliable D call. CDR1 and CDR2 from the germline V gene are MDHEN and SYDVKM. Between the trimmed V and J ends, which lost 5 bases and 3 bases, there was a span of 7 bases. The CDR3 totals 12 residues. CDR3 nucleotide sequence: TGTGCCAGCAGTCCGCTTTACTATGGCTACACCTTC. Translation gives CASSPLYYGYTF.

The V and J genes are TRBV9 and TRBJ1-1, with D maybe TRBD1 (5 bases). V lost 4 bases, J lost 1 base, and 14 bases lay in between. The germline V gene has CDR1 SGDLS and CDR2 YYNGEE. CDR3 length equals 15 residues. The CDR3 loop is CASSPLGGANTEAFF. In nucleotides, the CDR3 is TGTGCCAGCAGCCCCCTGGGGGGAGCGAACACTGAAGCTTTCTTT.

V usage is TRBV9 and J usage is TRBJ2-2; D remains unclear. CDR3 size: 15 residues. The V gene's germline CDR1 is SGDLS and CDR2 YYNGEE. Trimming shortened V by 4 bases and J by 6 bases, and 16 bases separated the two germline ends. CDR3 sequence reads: CASSPGPVRAGELFF. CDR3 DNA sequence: TGTGCCAGCAGCCCCGGCCCAGTCCGGGCCGGGGAGCTGTTTTTT.

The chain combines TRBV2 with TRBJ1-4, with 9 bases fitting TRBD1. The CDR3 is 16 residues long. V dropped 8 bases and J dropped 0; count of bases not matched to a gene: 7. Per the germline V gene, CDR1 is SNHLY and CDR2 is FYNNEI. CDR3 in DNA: TGTGCCAGCTGGGGGACAGGGCCCACAACTAATGAAAAACTGTTTTTT. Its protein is CASWGTGPTTNEKLFF.

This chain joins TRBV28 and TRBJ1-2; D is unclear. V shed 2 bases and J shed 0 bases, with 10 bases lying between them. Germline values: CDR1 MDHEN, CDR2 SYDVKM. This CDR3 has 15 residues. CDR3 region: CASSLANRANYGYTF. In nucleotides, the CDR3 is TGTGCCAGCAGTTTAGCGAACAGAGCTAACTATGGCTACACCTTC.

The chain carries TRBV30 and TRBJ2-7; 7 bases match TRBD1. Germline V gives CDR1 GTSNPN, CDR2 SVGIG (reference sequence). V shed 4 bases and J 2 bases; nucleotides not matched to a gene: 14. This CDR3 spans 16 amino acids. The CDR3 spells CAWTSRVRQGAYEQYF. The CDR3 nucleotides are TGTGCCTGGACTAGCAGGGTGAGACAGGGAGCCTACGAGCAGTACTTC.

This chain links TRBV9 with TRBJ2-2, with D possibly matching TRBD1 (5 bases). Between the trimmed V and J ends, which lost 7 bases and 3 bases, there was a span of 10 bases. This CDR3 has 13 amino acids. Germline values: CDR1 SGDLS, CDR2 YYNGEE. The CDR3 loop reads CASSLRDTGELFF. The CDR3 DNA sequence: TGTGCCAGCTCCCTCAGGGACACCGGGGAGCTGTTTTTT.

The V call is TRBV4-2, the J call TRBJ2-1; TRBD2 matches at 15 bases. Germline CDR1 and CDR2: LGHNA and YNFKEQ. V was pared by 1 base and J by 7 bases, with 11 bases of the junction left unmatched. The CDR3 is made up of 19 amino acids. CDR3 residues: CASSQVLGLAGGPKNEQFF. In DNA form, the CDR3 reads TGTGCCAGCAGCCAAGTTCTGGGACTAGCGGGAGGACCAAAGAATGAGCAGTTCTTC.

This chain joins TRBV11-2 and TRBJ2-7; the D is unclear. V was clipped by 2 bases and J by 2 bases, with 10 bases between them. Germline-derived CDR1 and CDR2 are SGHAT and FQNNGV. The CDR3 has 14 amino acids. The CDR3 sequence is CASSLRAITYEQYF. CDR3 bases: TGTGCCAGCAGCTTACGAGCGATTACCTACGAGCAGTACTTC.

This chain's CDR3 is CASSLKQGSTDTQYF. The CDR3 region has the DNA TGCGCCAGCAGCTTGAAACAGGGAAGCACAGATACGCAGTATTTT. V is TRBV5-1 and J is TRBJ2-3; perhaps TRBD1 as D (6 bases). V was trimmed by 1 base and J by 0 bases, leaving 9 bases between them. CDR3 size: 15 residues. Germline-derived CDR1 and CDR2 are SGHRS and YFSETQ.

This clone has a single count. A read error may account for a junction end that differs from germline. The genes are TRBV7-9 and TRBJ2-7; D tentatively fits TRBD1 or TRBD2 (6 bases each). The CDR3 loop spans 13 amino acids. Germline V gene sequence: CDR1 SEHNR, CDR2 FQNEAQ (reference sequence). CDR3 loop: CASSQGGTPERYF. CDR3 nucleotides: TGTGCCAGCAGCCAAGGGGGGACCCCGGAGCGGTACTTC.

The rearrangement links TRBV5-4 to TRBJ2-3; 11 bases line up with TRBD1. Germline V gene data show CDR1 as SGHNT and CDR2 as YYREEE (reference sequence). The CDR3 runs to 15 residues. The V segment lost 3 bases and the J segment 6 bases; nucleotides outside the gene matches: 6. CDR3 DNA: TGTGCCAGCAGCTGGGGGACAGGGGGTAGGGATACGCAGTATTTT. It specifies CASSWGTGGRDTQYF. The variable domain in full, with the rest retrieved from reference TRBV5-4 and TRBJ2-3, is ETGVTQSPTHLIKTRGQQVTLRCSSQSGHNTVSWYQQALGQGPQFIFQYYREEENGRGNFPPRFSGLQFPNYSSELNVNALELDDSALYLCASSWGTGGRDTQYFGPGTRLTVL.

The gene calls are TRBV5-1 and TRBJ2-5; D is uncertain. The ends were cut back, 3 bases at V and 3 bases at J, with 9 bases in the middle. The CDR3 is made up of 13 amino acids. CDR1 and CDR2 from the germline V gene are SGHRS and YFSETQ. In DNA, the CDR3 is TGCGCCAGCAGCTCCCTTCTGGAAGAGACCCAGTACTTC. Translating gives CASSSLLEETQYF. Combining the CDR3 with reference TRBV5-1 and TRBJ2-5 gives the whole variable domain KAGVTQTPRYLIKTRGQQVTLSCSPISGHRSVSWYQQTPGQGLQFLFEYFSETQRNKGNFPGRFSGRQFSNSRSEMNVSTLELGDSALYLCASSSLLEETQYFGPGTRLLVL.

The CDR3 loop is CASSPRGDYGYTF. CDR3 in DNA: TGTGCCAGCAGCCCCAGGGGGGACTATGGCTACACCTTC. The chain is built from TRBV9 and TRBJ1-2, with 7 bases identical to TRBD1. The CDR3 sequence is 13 residues long. Germline V CDR1 and CDR2: SGDLS, YYNGEE. V was pared by 4 bases and J by 3 bases, with 3 bases of the junction left unmatched.

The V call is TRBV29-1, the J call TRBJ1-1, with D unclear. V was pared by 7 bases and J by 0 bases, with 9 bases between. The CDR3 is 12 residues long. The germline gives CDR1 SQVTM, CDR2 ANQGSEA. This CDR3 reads CSGRRLNTEAFF. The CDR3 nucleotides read TGCAGCGGCCGGAGATTGAACACTGAAGCTTTCTTT.